Shown below are 14 T cell receptor beta chains from a single sample sequenced in a study of CD8 T cells in ankylosing spondylitis. TCRdb re-called the 5' RACE reads with MiXCR, one entry per CDR3 protein. The sample has under 450,000 distinct CDR3 sequences; 20% are singletons. The material sequenced was blood, either unsorted or a sorted T cell fraction (not recorded which). These receptor sequences come from a male donor with ankylosing spondylitis or in good health (not recorded which).

The rearrangement links TRBV5-5 to TRBJ2-1; TRBD2 matches 13 bases. The CDR3 runs to 15 residues. The V and J ends lost 4 bases and 10 bases, in that order; junction bases with no gene match: 8. Per the germline V gene, CDR1 is SGHKS and CDR2 is YYEKEE (reference sequence). CDR3 amino acids: CASSPRTSGGREQFF. Written as DNA, the CDR3 is TGTGCCAGCAGCCCTAGGACTAGCGGGGGTCGCGAGCAGTTCTTC.

The CDR3 nucleotides read TGCAGTGCGGCATCGATCACAGAGACCCAAGAGACCCAGTACTTC. It specifies CSAASITETQETQYF. The rearrangement joins TRBV20-1 to TRBJ2-5; D not resolved. Germline-derived CDR1 and CDR2 are DFQATT and SNEGSKA (reference sequence). V gave up 6 bases and J gave up 1 base, with 18 bases separating them. The length of the CDR3 is 15 residues.

CDR3 in DNA: TGTGCCACCAGCATGGACAGGGGAAATTATGGCTACACCTTC. Translating gives CATSMDRGNYGYTF. The chain carries TRBV15 and TRBJ1-2, with TRBD1 matching 9 bases. The V and J ends lost 4 bases and 5 bases, in that order; junction bases with no gene match: 5. The CDR3 loop spans 14 amino acids. Germline CDR1 and CDR2: LNHNV and YYDKDF (reference sequence).

This clonotype turned up a few times. J is TRBJ1-5 and V is TRBV6-1; weak D call: TRBD1 (6 bases). The germline V gene encodes CDR1 MNHNS and CDR2 SASEGT. The CDR3 runs 17 residues. The V gene lost 2 bases and the J gene lost 4 bases, with 18 bases spanning the gap. The CDR3 protein is CASSEPRGGLGNQPQHF. CDR3 coding DNA: TGTGCCAGCAGTGAACCCCGAGGGGGGTTGGGGAATCAGCCCCAGCATTTT.

The chain is built from TRBV11-2 and TRBJ2-3; the D is unclear. Trimming took 2 bases from V and 5 from J, leaving 5 bases between them. In germline, CDR1 is SGHAT, CDR2 FQNNGV. The CDR3 extends over 12 amino acids. CDR3 in amino acids: CASSLLLDTQYF. The DNA for the CDR3 is TGTGCCAGCAGCTTACTCCTAGATACGCAGTATTTT.

The chain employs TRBV7-2 and TRBJ2-7, with 9 positions matching TRBD2. The CDR3 covers 15 residues. V trimming: 3 bases; J trimming: 0 bases; junction bases outside the gene matches: 3. Germline V gene sequence: CDR1 SGHTA, CDR2 FQGNSA. CDR3 sequence: CASSFEAGGSYEQYF. In DNA, the CDR3 is TGTGCCAGCAGCTTTGAAGCGGGGGGCTCCTACGAGCAGTACTTC. Using reference TRBV7-2 and TRBJ2-7 for the parts outside the CDR3, the full variable domain is GAGVSQSPSNKVTEKGKDVELRCDPISGHTALYWYRQSLGQGLEFLIYFQGNSAPDKSGLPSDRFSAERTGGSVSTLTIQRTQQEDSAVYLCASSFEAGGSYEQYFGPGTRLTVT.

The CDR3 region has the DNA TGCGCCAGCAGCTTCGACCCCCCTGCGGGTGAGCAGTTCTTC. Translation gives CASSFDPPAGEQFF. The rearrangement links TRBV5-1 to TRBJ2-1, with D possibly being TRBD2 (5 bases). From germline, CDR1 is SGHRS and CDR2 YFSETQ. The V gene lost 2 bases and the J gene lost 9 bases, with 15 bases spanning the gap. The CDR3 totals 14 residues.

The chain has TRBV27 and TRBJ2-3; D uncertain. The CDR3 loop spans 13 amino acids. Deletions cut 3 bases from V and 2 bases from J, with 6 bases between. Germline CDR1 and CDR2: MNHEY and SMNVEV (reference sequence). CDR3 coding DNA: TGTGCCAGCAGTTTCTTTCTCACAGATACGCAGTATTTT. The encoded protein is CASSFFLTDTQYF.

The chain recombines TRBV29-1 with TRBJ2-7; a possible D gene is TRBD1 (6 bases). Trimming left V 3 bases short and J 5 bases short, with 8 bases between. Looked up from germline, CDR1 is SQVTM and CDR2 is ANQGSEA. The CDR3 has 11 amino acids. CDR3 nucleotides: TGCAGCGTTGAGAACAGGGACGAGCAGTACTTC. It encodes CSVENRDEQYF.

The J gene is TRBJ2-5, the V gene TRBV30; a weak D match, TRBD2 (6 bases). Germline loops: CDR1 GTSNPN, CDR2 SVGIG (reference sequence). CDR3 length: 13 amino acids. Between the trimmed V and J ends, which lost 5 bases and 5 bases, there was a span of 15 bases. In DNA, the CDR3 is TGTGCCTGGGAGCTTGCCGGAGGGGAGACCCAGTACTTC. Its protein is CAWELAGGETQYF.

The V and J genes are TRBV4-1 and TRBJ2-1, with 7 bases matching TRBD2. With V trimmed by 5 bases and J by 8 bases, 9 bases remained unmatched. This CDR3 comprises 14 residues. Per germline, CDR1 MGHRA and CDR2 YSYEKL. The CDR3 sequence is CASSYRPGGDEQFF. The CDR3 DNA sequence: TGCGCCAGCAGCTACCGACCGGGAGGCGATGAGCAGTTCTTC.

The V gene is TRBV5-1, the J gene TRBJ2-1; D is perhaps TRBD2 (5 bases). The V end was cut by 5 bases, the J end by 9 bases, with 12 bases between. The CDR3 length is 12 residues. Germline V gene sequence: CDR1 SGHRS, CDR2 YFSETQ. CDR3 protein: CASRVLGSEQFF. The CDR3, as DNA: TGCGCCAGCAGGGTGTTGGGGAGTGAGCAGTTCTTC.

This clonotype appeared a few times. The chain recombines TRBV29-1 with TRBJ2-1; 11 bases line up with TRBD1. The CDR3 loop spans 12 amino acids. Trimming cost V 6 bases and J 7 bases; bases outside gene matches: 2. Germline-derived CDR1 and CDR2 are SQVTM and ANQGSEA. The CDR3 is CSVGDRGNEQFF. CDR3 bases: TGCAGCGTCGGGGACAGGGGGAATGAGCAGTTCTTC.

Ten or more counts support this clonotype. This chain joins TRBV12-3 or TRBV12-4 and TRBJ2-7, with D possibly matching TRBD1 (5 bases). Trimming cost V 2 bases and J 5 bases, with 7 bases left between them. This CDR3 region has 12 residues. This CDR3 reads CASSLSRDEQYF. The CDR3 DNA follows: TGTGCCAGCAGTTTATCCAGGGACGAGCAGTACTTC.